Listed below are T cell receptor beta chains from one sample, sequenced in a study of T cell repertoires in cytomegalovirus infection. One entry per CDR3 protein, called by TCRdb with MiXCR from the reads. Of 150,000 to 200,000 distinct CDR3 sequences in the sample, approximately 15% were seen once. The sample taken for sequencing was PBMCs. These TCRs come from a human donor in good health (CMV status not recorded). Some clones in this sample may be carry-over from other donors' samples. The CDR3 runs from the conserved cysteine through the conserved F or W. D genes are given only for firm matches. Not every row has a clone size; where given, it reads once, few, many or a size class.

d_call | clone_size | j_call | v_call | cdr3_aa
TRBD2 | many | TRBJ2-1 | TRBV7-2 | CASSLLASGEQFF
TRBD2 | few | TRBJ2-7 | TRBV6-6 | CASSYPGGYEQYF
NA | NA | TRBJ1-5 | TRBV20-1 | CSARDIKAAYSNQPQHF
NA | many | TRBJ2-7 | TRBV6-2/TRBV6-3 | CASRGLLDSYEQYF
TRBD1 | many | TRBJ2-5 | TRBV20-1 | CSATDRLTQYF
NA | many | TRBJ1-1 | TRBV6-1 | CASTQNTEAFF
TRBD1 | many | TRBJ2-3 | TRBV7-8 | CASRPGQGTDTQYF
NA | few | TRBJ2-7 | TRBV15 | CATSRDSHRLQASSYEQYF
NA | NA | TRBJ1-1 | TRBV12-3/TRBV12-4 | CASANHRPWGHGLNTEAFF
NA | many | TRBJ1-4 | TRBV5-5 | CASSFRAGTNEKLFF
NA | NA | TRBJ1-3 | TRBV4-2 | CASSSFLRSHSGNTIYF
TRBD1 | NA | TRBJ1-1 | TRBV6-2/TRBV6-3 | CASRRRQGGEAFF
TRBD2 | few | TRBJ2-7 | TRBV5-6 | CASSFKGLAAYEQYF
NA | few | TRBJ2-5 | TRBV7-3 | CASSAGAGETQYF
NA | NA | TRBJ1-4 | TRBV7-2 | CASSVIEGSGEKLFF
NA | NA | TRBJ2-2 | TRBV29-1 | CSGLLGVGTGELFF
NA | NA | TRBJ2-7 | TRBV27 | CASRRSVYEQYF
NA | many | TRBJ1-5 | TRBV10-3 | CAISGTGSVYQPQHF
NA | few | TRBJ1-5 | TRBV18 | CASSTSRQEAQHF
NA | many | TRBJ1-2 | TRBV6-6 | CASSYSEVLYGYTF
NA | NA | TRBJ2-1 | TRBV2 | CASRSGVPYNEQFF
TRBD2 | many | TRBJ2-6 | TRBV4-1 | CASSQGGLGSSGANVLTF
NA | many | TRBJ1-2 | TRBV12-3/TRBV12-4 | CASSLGLDGFLEGYTF
NA | NA | TRBJ1-5 | TRBV28 | CASSLDSPNQPQHF
TRBD1 | NA | TRBJ2-7 | TRBV5-1 | CASSSPGQSIYEQYF
TRBD2 | few | TRBJ2-3 | TRBV28 | CASSFGASGNPDTQYF
NA | NA | TRBJ2-2 | TRBV19 | CATLLAQGNTGELFF
TRBD1 | few | TRBJ2-1 | TRBV27 | CASSLPGTALSEQFF
NA | NA | TRBJ1-6 | TRBV14 | CASSQVAGGASPLHF
NA | many | TRBJ2-1 | TRBV4-1 | CASSQETLSGEQFF
NA | few | TRBJ2-7 | TRBV6-6 | CASSYSGELSEQYF
NA | NA | TRBJ2-7 | TRBV29-1 | CSVEGRGYEQYF
NA | NA | TRBJ2-7 | TRBV20-1 | CSARDRVRAHEQYF
NA | many | TRBJ1-1 | TRBV7-2 | CASSSRGSRTEAFF
TRBD1 | many | TRBJ1-4 | TRBV6-1 | CASSLDRGRNEKLFF
NA | many | TRBJ2-3 | TRBV6-5 | CASSYSVGLLSSTDTQYF
TRBD1 | few | TRBJ1-1 | TRBV5-1 | CASSEQGGGTEAFF
TRBD1 | NA | TRBJ1-1 | TRBV29-1 | CSALQGIRNTEAFF
TRBD1 | many | TRBJ2-7 | TRBV7-6 | CASSLGTGTEQYF
NA | few | TRBJ2-7 | TRBV7-2 | CASSLDRLSYEQYF
TRBD1 | few | TRBJ2-7 | TRBV29-1 | CSAGRDRNSYEQYF
TRBD2 | NA | TRBJ2-7 | TRBV29-1 | CSVSGGGTYEQYF
NA | NA | TRBJ2-7 | TRBV20-1 | CSAADSRVSYEQYF
TRBD2 | many | TRBJ2-3 | TRBV19 | CASTSGASRDTQYF
NA | many | TRBJ1-5 | TRBV4-1 | CASSQDPAVQNQPQHF
NA | NA | TRBJ2-1 | TRBV6-2/TRBV6-3 | CAIKGPYNEQFF
NA | few | TRBJ1-1 | TRBV3-1 | CASSQETGMGTEAFF